What follows describes a single T cell receptor (beta chain). The target antigen is unknown. The ends lost 1 base at V and 5 bases at J; junction bases unmatched: 3. CDR1 is SNHLY, CDR2 FYNNEI, per germline. The CDR3 totals 15 residues. These data are taken from a study of OX40 agonist ivuxolimab in advanced cancers. As for the study in general: The dose of intravenous ivuxolimab that patients received every 2 weeks ranged from 0.01 to 10 mg/kg.

Using immunoSEQ multiplex PCR, the repertoire was profiled, and TCRdb retains in-frame clones only, with some absent. The sample has 75,000 to 90,000 clones; 85% to 90% are singletons. Broader study findings: Also showing low normalized T-cell clonal expansion were some of the nonresponders.

The chain couples TRBV2 to TRBJ2-3, with 10 bases that match TRBD2. This specimen was CD4+ or CD8+ T cells sorted from blood, taken in a trial of the OX40 agonist ivuxolimab. This clonotype was obtained from an adult with an advanced solid tumor such as melanoma, head and neck, liver or kidney cancer. CDR3 region: CASSEGAGGGDTQYF. DNA of the CDR3: TGTGCCAGCAGTGAAGGAGCGGGAGGGGGAGATACGCAGTATTTT.